One and the same sample provided the 10 T cell receptor beta chains below, sequenced in a study of blood T cell repertoires in COVID-19. The table came from immunoSEQ multiplex PCR; TCRdb's copy has only in-frame clones and leaves some out. The sample has a few hundred thousand clones; approximately 84% are singletons. The sequenced sample was PBMCs or T cells enriched from blood (not recorded which). Receptor source: a woman aged 45-60 years who had been exposed to COVID-19.

The genes are TRBV2 and TRBJ1-5; D is unresolved. Germline CDR1 reads SNHLY; CDR2 reads FYNNEI. The CDR3 covers 12 residues. V gave up 8 bases and J gave up 4 bases, with 9 bases separating them. CDR3 DNA sequence: TGTGCCAGCCGTCTGACAAATCAGCCCCAGCATTTT. Translation: CASRLTNQPQHF.

This clone came up once. Here the CDR3 reads CASSRRQASGGYTF. For the CDR3, the DNA is TGTGCCAGCAGCCGTAGACAGGCGTCTGGAGGCTACACCTTC. This chain links TRBV5-8 with TRBJ1-2; a possible D gene is TRBD1 (6 bases). The length of the CDR3 is 14 residues. V was clipped by 4 bases and J by 8 bases, with 18 bases between them. The V gene's germline CDR1 is SGHTS and CDR2 YDEGEE.

This clone was recorded only once. The chain recombines TRBV5-4 with TRBJ2-3, with D maybe TRBD1 (6 bases). The germline V gene has CDR1 SGHNT and CDR2 YYREEE (reference sequence). The CDR3 totals 15 residues. With 5 bases removed from V and 1 base from J, the gap between germline ends came to 14 bases. The CDR3 loop is CASRSWGPGTDTQYF. The DNA for the CDR3 is TGTGCCAGCAGATCCTGGGGGCCCGGCACAGATACGCAGTATTTT.

This chain links TRBV10-2 with TRBJ1-1; 10 nucleotides align to TRBD1. Germline V gene lookup returns CDR1 WSHSY and CDR2 SAAADI. The V segment lost 5 bases and the J segment 0 bases; nucleotides outside the gene matches: 6. The CDR3 has 16 amino acids. The CDR3 coding sequence is TGCGCCAGCAGTCCGCCGGGACAGGGGATGAACACTGAAGCTTTCTTT. Translating gives CASSPPGQGMNTEAFF.

J is TRBJ2-2 and V is TRBV11-1; D not certain. Germline CDR1 reads SGHAT; CDR2 reads FQDESV (reference sequence). V gave up 5 bases and J gave up 7 bases, with 14 bases separating them. CDR3 length equals 14 residues. Here the CDR3 DNA reads TGTGCCAGCAGCACCGATGCCGCTAGCGGGGAGCTGTTTTTT. This codes for CASSTDAASGELFF.

This clone was detected once. V usage is TRBV12-5 and J usage is TRBJ1-6; the match to TRBD1 covers 7 bases. J was trimmed by 7 bases and V by 5 bases; bases with no gene match: 11. The CDR3 length is 16 residues. Looked up from germline, CDR1 is LGHNT and CDR2 is FRNRAP. The CDR3 DNA reads as TGTGCTAGTGGTCACGGACAGGAGGCACCAAATTCACCCCTCCACTTT. Residues: CASGHGQEAPNSPLHF.

The CDR3 reads CASDRGFNQPQHF. In DNA, the CDR3 is TGTGCCAGTGACAGGGGGTTTAATCAGCCCCAGCATTTT. This chain links TRBV19 with TRBJ1-5; TRBD1 agrees at 9 bases. The CDR3 totals 13 residues. Trimming cost V 8 bases and J 4 bases; bases outside gene matches: 3. Germline CDR1 and CDR2: LNHDA and SQIVND (reference sequence).

The gene calls are TRBV9 and TRBJ2-1, with 9 positions matching TRBD2. Looked up from germline, CDR1 is SGDLS and CDR2 is YYNGEE. The trim removed 4 bases at V and 2 bases at J, leaving 16 bases unmatched. There are 19 residues in the CDR3. This CDR3 is CASSPEGGGAVGPYNEQFF. The CDR3 coding sequence is TGTGCCAGCAGCCCCGAAGGCGGGGGGGCGGTTGGACCCTACAATGAGCAGTTCTTC. The full variable domain, completed using reference TRBV9 and TRBJ2-1, is DSGVTQTPKHLITATGQRVTLRCSPRSGDLSVYWYQQSLDQGLQFLIQYYNGEERAKGNILERFSAQQFPDLHSELNLSSLELGDSALYFCASSPEGGGAVGPYNEQFFGPGTRLTVL.

The V call is TRBV2, the J call TRBJ1-4, with no clear D. This CDR3 is 13 amino acids long. The germline V and J ends were trimmed by 11 bases and 5 bases, with 15 bases remaining between them. CDR1 and CDR2 (germline): SNHLY, FYNNEI. The CDR3 coding sequence is TGTGCCGGCCGCGGTGGGAGGAATGAAAAACTGTTTTTT. Its translation: CAGRGGRNEKLFF.

This clone was counted once. The chain joins TRBV27 to TRBJ2-6; D ambiguous. CDR1 MNHEY and CDR2 SMNVEV come from the germline V gene (reference sequence). Trimming cost V 6 bases and J 1 base, with 16 bases left between them. The CDR3 runs to 17 residues. CDR3 in DNA: TGTGCCAGCAGAATGAGTTTTCGGGTGTCTGGGGCCAACGTCCTGACTTTC. Protein product: CASRMSFRVSGANVLTF.